Here is one T cell receptor (beta chain) with its context. Measured with immunoSEQ multiplex PCR; TCRdb has only the in-frame clones, and not every one. The sample has roughly 4,900 clones; 73% are singletons. The V gene lost 2 bases and the J gene lost 3 bases, with 11 bases spanning the gap. The CDR3 runs to 15 residues. Germline lookup yields CDR1 SGHTA and CDR2 FQGNSA. This record belongs to a study of blood T cell repertoires in COVID-19. Study as a whole: Sample material is recorded as cDNA or gDNA derived from T cells, B-cell-depleted T cells, or PBMCs.

The rearrangement joins TRBV7-2 to TRBJ1-3; D perhaps matches TRBD1 (5 bases). This sequence originates from a human donor in a cohort sampled during active COVID-19. Sequencing was done on a sample of peripheral blood. The chain's CDR3 is CASSLLGADGNTIYF. DNA of the CDR3: TGTGCCAGCAGCTTATTAGGGGCTGATGGAAACACCATATATTTT. Full variable domain (remainder filled in from reference TRBV7-2 and TRBJ1-3): GAGVSQSPSNKVTEKGKDVELRCDPISGHTALYWYRQSLGQGLEFLIYFQGNSAPDKSGLPSDRFSAERTGGSVSTLTIQRTQQEDSAVYLCASSLLGADGNTIYFGEGSWLTVV.